These 20 T cell receptor beta chains were all obtained from the same sample, sequenced in a study of OX40 agonist ivuxolimab in advanced cancers. This table comes from immunoSEQ multiplex PCR, and its TCRdb copy is limited to in-frame clones, with some not included. This table has approximately 60,000 clones, about 94% appearing once. Sequenced material: CD4+ or CD8+ T cells sorted from blood, taken in a trial of the OX40 agonist ivuxolimab. The receptors were gathered from an adult with an advanced solid tumor such as melanoma, head and neck, liver or kidney cancer.

The chain recombines TRBV28 with TRBJ1-2, with 7 bases aligning to TRBD1. The CDR3 has 13 residues. V lost 3 bases, J lost 4 bases, and 2 bases stayed unmatched. Per germline, CDR1 MDHEN and CDR2 SYDVKM. CDR3 bases: TGTGCCAGCAGTTTGTACAGGGGCTATGGCTACACCTTC. This encodes CASSLYRGYGYTF.

The CDR3 reads CAWSTGQGDNEQFF. As DNA, the CDR3 is TGTGCCTGGAGTACGGGACAGGGGGACAATGAGCAGTTCTTC. V is TRBV30 and J is TRBJ2-1, with 11 bases matching TRBD1. This CDR3 is built from 14 residues. Per germline, CDR1 GTSNPN and CDR2 SVGIG (reference sequence). The V segment lost 2 bases and the J segment 5 bases; nucleotides outside the gene matches: 2.

V is TRBV9 and J is TRBJ2-7; 14 nucleotides agree with TRBD2. The CDR3 is made up of 19 amino acids. CDR1 is SGDLS and CDR2 is YYNGEE in the germline V gene. Unmatched junction bases numbered 13, after V lost 3 bases and J lost 2 bases. CDR3 DNA sequence: TGTGCCAGCAGCGCCGCGGGACTAGCGGGAGTCCTTAATCCCTACGAGCAGTACTTC. This sequence encodes CASSAAGLAGVLNPYEQYF.

The V gene is TRBV28, the J gene TRBJ2-3, with TRBD2 matching over 9 bases. Per germline, CDR1 MDHEN and CDR2 SYDVKM. Trimming removed 6 bases from V and 3 bases from J; junction bases left unmatched: 7. This CDR3 is 15 amino acids long. CDR3 in amino acids: CASSALAGRTDTQYF. For the CDR3, the DNA is TGTGCCAGCAGCGCCCTAGCGGGACGAACAGATACGCAGTATTTT.

The chain carries TRBV27 and TRBJ2-3; possible D gene TRBD1, 6 bases. Deletions cut 4 bases from V and 6 bases from J, with 17 bases between. This CDR3 spans 15 amino acids. CDR1 is MNHEY, CDR2 SMNVEV, per germline (reference sequence). CDR3 nucleotide sequence: TGTGCCAGCAGTTCGATCAGGGGCGCGGGTGATACGCAGTATTTT. Amino acid sequence: CASSSIRGAGDTQYF.

The rearrangement uses TRBV4-2 and TRBJ2-7, with D possibly being TRBD1 (6 bases). The CDR3 runs to 15 residues. V lost 3 bases to trimming and J lost 3 bases, with 15 bases between them. The germline V gene has CDR1 LGHNA and CDR2 YNFKEQ. The CDR3 bases are TGTGCCAGCAGCCACAGAGACAGGACCCTCTACGAGCAGTACTTC. It encodes CASSHRDRTLYEQYF.

V and J are TRBV5-6 and TRBJ2-1; D unclear. V gave up 1 base and J gave up 4 bases, with 12 bases separating them. Looked up from germline, CDR1 is SGHDT and CDR2 is YYEEEE. CDR3 size: 15 residues. The CDR3 is CASSLTQFLYNEQFF. The CDR3 DNA follows: TGTGCCAGCAGCTTGACACAGTTCCTGTACAATGAGCAGTTCTTC.

The V call is TRBV27, the J call TRBJ2-5; D possibly corresponds to TRBD1 (5 bases). Germline assignment: CDR1 MNHEY and CDR2 SMNVEV (reference sequence). V was clipped by 1 base and J by 1 base, with 13 bases between them. The CDR3 spans 16 residues. Here the CDR3 reads CASSLWEATVQETQYF. Here the CDR3 DNA reads TGTGCCAGCAGTTTATGGGAAGCGACAGTCCAAGAGACCCAGTACTTC.

This clone has more than one count but fewer than ten. The V call is TRBV16, the J call TRBJ1-5; D is unresolved. Trimming stripped 2 bases from V and 1 base from J, with 3 bases between. Germline V lookup: CDR1 KGHSY, CDR2 FQNENV. The CDR3 runs to 13 residues. The CDR3 bases are TGTGCCAGCAGCCAACCCAGCAATCAGCCCCAGCATTTT. This gives the protein CASSQPSNQPQHF.

The chain recombines TRBV6-5 with TRBJ2-5; weak D call: TRBD1 (6 bases). The V gene's germline CDR1 is MNHEY and CDR2 SVGAGI. Trimming took 1 base from V and 2 from J, leaving 14 bases between them. The CDR3 contains 16 residues. The CDR3 DNA sequence: TGTGCCAGCAGTTACTATCGACAGGCGATACAAGAGACCCAGTACTTC. Its protein product is CASSYYRQAIQETQYF.

The chain has TRBV10-3 and TRBJ1-1; possible D gene TRBD1, 5 bases. CDR1 ENHRY and CDR2 SYGVKD come from the germline V gene. The CDR3 contains 13 residues. V dropped 8 bases and J dropped 2 bases, with 12 bases sitting between them. For the CDR3, the DNA is TGTGCCATCCGACAGCCGAATAACACTGAAGCTTTCTTT. Translating gives CAIRQPNNTEAFF.

This chain connects TRBV5-1 to TRBJ2-7; TRBD1 might be the D (6 bases). The CDR3 consists of 15 residues. In germline, CDR1 is SGHRS, CDR2 YFSETQ. Between the trimmed V and J ends, which lost 0 bases and 3 bases, there was a span of 13 bases. The CDR3 protein is CASSLDMDSFYEQYF. The CDR3, as DNA: TGCGCCAGCAGCTTGGATATGGACAGTTTCTACGAGCAGTACTTC.

The chain has TRBV19 and TRBJ2-2; the D gene is possibly TRBD2 (5 bases). CDR3 length equals 15 residues. The V and J ends lost 5 bases and 4 bases respectively, with 14 bases between them. The germline gives CDR1 LNHDA, CDR2 SQIVND (reference sequence). The CDR3 protein is CASSGRLGSTGELFF. The CDR3 DNA follows: TGTGCCAGTAGTGGCAGGTTAGGGAGCACCGGGGAGCTGTTTTTT. Based on the CDR3 plus reference TRBV19 and TRBJ2-2, the full variable domain is DGGITQSPKYLFRKEGQNVTLSCEQNLNHDAMYWYRQDPGQGLRLIYYSQIVNDFQKGDIAEGYSVSREKKESFPLTVTSAQKNPTAFYLCASSGRLGSTGELFFGEGSRLTVL.

V usage is TRBV28 and J usage is TRBJ2-1; TRBD2 matches 9 bases. Germline V lookup: CDR1 MDHEN, CDR2 SYDVKM. Unmatched junction bases numbered 9, after V lost 5 bases and J lost 1 base. The CDR3 is made up of 17 amino acids. DNA for the CDR3: TGTGCCAGCAGTAGTGGTCTAGCGGGAAGGTCCTACAATGAGCAGTTCTTC. Protein sequence: CASSSGLAGRSYNEQFF.

The chain uses TRBV27 and TRBJ1-2, with a possible D match to TRBD1 (5 bases). Per the germline V gene, CDR1 is MNHEY and CDR2 is SMNVEV (reference sequence). CDR3 size: 12 residues. V lost 6 bases and J lost 4, with 9 bases in between. DNA for the CDR3: TGTGCCAGCAGGGGGGGAGCCTATGGCTACACCTTC. It encodes CASRGGAYGYTF.

The chain's CDR3 is CASSFPGQYYEQYF. CDR3 nucleotides: TGCGCCAGCAGCTTCCCGGGACAGTACTACGAGCAGTACTTC. This rearrangement joins TRBV4-1 to TRBJ2-7; TRBD1 matches at 7 bases. The CDR3 runs to 14 residues. Per germline, CDR1 MGHRA and CDR2 YSYEKL. The V and J ends lost 5 bases and 3 bases, in that order; junction bases with no gene match: 7.

The chain recombines TRBV19 with TRBJ1-5; D remains unclear. Germline assignment: CDR1 LNHDA and CDR2 SQIVND (reference sequence). V was clipped by 7 bases and J by 1 base, with 8 bases between them. The CDR3 has 13 residues. The CDR3 DNA reads as TGTGCCAGTACTGCTTACAGCAATCAGCCCCAGCATTTT. Translated: CASTAYSNQPQHF.

J is TRBJ2-1 and V is TRBV7-2, with 10 bases lining up with TRBD2. In germline, CDR1 is SGHTA, CDR2 FQGNSA. The junction had 5 bases not matched to a gene; V was cut back by 0 bases and J by 0 bases. The CDR3 is 18 residues long. The CDR3 DNA sequence: TGTGCCAGCAGCTTAGCACTAGCGGGACTGCTCTCCTACAATGAGCAGTTCTTC. Protein: CASSLALAGLLSYNEQFF.

This clone showed up just a few times. The chain couples TRBV2 to TRBJ2-7, with 7 bases fitting TRBD1. The trim removed 9 bases at V and 1 base at J, leaving 6 bases unmatched. The CDR3 runs 13 residues. Germline V gene lookup returns CDR1 SNHLY and CDR2 FYNNEI. The CDR3 DNA reads as TGTGCCAGAAGGGACAGCACGTCCTACGAGCAGTACTTC. Its translation: CARRDSTSYEQYF.

The V call is TRBV7-2, the J call TRBJ2-7; the D is unclear. There are 14 residues in the CDR3. Germline V lookup: CDR1 SGHTA, CDR2 FQGNSA. Trimming left V 1 base short and J 4 bases short, with 11 bases between. The CDR3 DNA reads TGTGCCAGCAGCTTAGAGGGTGTAGGGTACGAGCAGTACTTC. It specifies CASSLEGVGYEQYF.